These 29 T cell receptor beta chains originate from one sample sequenced in a study of T cell repertoires in cytomegalovirus infection. One entry per CDR3 protein results from TCRdb running MiXCR on the reads. The table lists approximately 500,000 distinct CDR3 sequences, approximately 15% of them singletons. Sequences were obtained from CD8+ T cells from PBMCs. The source of these receptors is a human donor in good health (CMV status not recorded). Some clones in this sample may be carry-over from other donors' samples.

The CDR3, as DNA: TGTGCCAGCACTCCCCCCGCGGCTAGCGGGAGAAAGTACGAGCAGTACTTC. This encodes CASTPPAASGRKYEQYF. The rearrangement uses TRBV2 and TRBJ2-7; 10 bases fit TRBD2. CDR1 SNHLY and CDR2 FYNNEI come from the germline V gene. J was trimmed by 4 bases and V by 7 bases; bases with no gene match: 16. The CDR3 has 17 residues.

This CDR3 reads CASSPRTWGYTF. CDR3 coding DNA: TGTGCCAGCAGCCCTCGGACTTGGGGCTACACCTTC. The J gene is TRBJ1-2, the V gene TRBV7-9, with D uncertain. The germline CDR1 and CDR2 sequences are SEHNR and FQNEAQ (reference sequence). The CDR3 covers 12 residues. V lost 5 bases and J lost 8, with 12 bases in between.

The rearrangement uses TRBV4-2 and TRBJ2-7; TRBD2 agrees at 7 bases. V was pared by 3 bases and J by 4 bases, with 15 bases of the junction left unmatched. This CDR3 is built from 17 residues. The germline V gene encodes CDR1 LGHNA and CDR2 YNFKEQ. The CDR3 DNA reads as TGTGCCAGCAGCCACGCCTATACAGCGGGGAGAGGGTACGAGCAGTACTTC. Protein: CASSHAYTAGRGYEQYF.

The table lists this clonotype with many counts. The chain joins TRBV6-5 to TRBJ2-7; D is uncertain. Deletions cut 0 bases from V and 5 bases from J, with 11 bases between. Germline-derived CDR1 and CDR2 are MNHEY and SVGAGI. The CDR3 consists of 14 residues. The CDR3 nucleotides are TGTGCCAGCAGTTACTCAAGCCAGGCCAACGAGCAGTACTTC. It is translated as CASSYSSQANEQYF.

This clonotype was observed at least ten times. The chain carries TRBV7-9 and TRBJ2-7, with a possible D match to TRBD2 (5 bases). This CDR3 has 14 amino acids. CDR1 is SEHNR, CDR2 FQNEAQ, per germline (reference sequence). V was pared by 5 bases and J by 4 bases, with 15 bases between. In nucleotides, the CDR3 is TGTGCCAGCAGCCCCGAGGACGGGATTTACGAGCAGTACTTC. Translated, it gives CASSPEDGIYEQYF.

This clonotype has only a few counts. V usage is TRBV5-1 and J usage is TRBJ2-1; D uncertain. The CDR3 totals 13 residues. The V end lost 4 bases, the J end lost 8 bases, and 13 bases lay between the germline ends. CDR1 and CDR2 (germline): SGHRS, YFSETQ. CDR3 sequence (DNA): TGCGCCAGCAGCCCGGACCCCACTGATGAGCAGTTCTTC. This codes for CASSPDPTDEQFF.

V usage is TRBV25-1 and J usage is TRBJ2-1, with D perhaps matching TRBD1 or TRBD2 (5 bases each). V lost 4 bases and J 6 bases, leaving 13 bases between the germline ends. This CDR3 comprises 14 residues. From germline, CDR1 is MGHDK and CDR2 SYGVNS. For the CDR3, the DNA is TGTGCCAGCAGTGCCCCCCGAGGGACCAATGAGCAGTTCTTC. Encoded protein: CASSAPRGTNEQFF.

The chain is built from TRBV5-5 and TRBJ2-7, with 7 bases matching TRBD2. The J segment lost 7 bases and the V segment lost 3 bases, leaving 7 bases of the junction unmatched. This CDR3 is built from 13 residues. CDR1 and CDR2 (germline): SGHKS, YYEKEE (reference sequence). The CDR3 DNA sequence: TGTGCCAGCAGCTGGGGGGGTCCAACTGAGCAGTACTTC. It yields the protein CASSWGGPTEQYF.

As for this clonotype: As the CDR3 is not closed by the conserved phenylalanine or tryptophan, this likely results from a read error. The rearrangement links TRBV14 to TRBJ2-1; no clear D. Trimming stripped 4 bases from V and 4 bases from J, with 14 bases between. The CDR3 has 15 residues. The germline CDR1 and CDR2 sequences are SGHDN and FVKESK. The DNA for the CDR3 is TGTGCCAGCAGCCCCCGGGCAGGCACATACAATGAGCAGTTCTTA. As protein: CASSPRAGTYNEQFL.

The table lists this clonotype with many counts. Compared with germline, one end of the junction differs, possibly owing to a read error. The rearrangement links TRBV5-1 to TRBJ2-7, with D possibly matching TRBD1 (7 bases). This CDR3 contains 14 residues. The germline V gene encodes CDR1 SGHRS and CDR2 YFSETQ. CDR3 nucleotide sequence: TGTGCCAGCAGCTTAGCGCAGGGGGGATACGAGCAGTACTTC. Translated, it gives CASSLAQGGYEQYF.

This clonotype occurred a few times. The CDR3 coding sequence is TGTGCCAGCAGTATAGTCACAGATACGCAGTATTTT. Its protein product is CASSIVTDTQYF. The rearrangement uses TRBV28 and TRBJ2-3; D gene uncertain. Looked up from germline, CDR1 is MDHEN and CDR2 is SYDVKM. This CDR3 has 12 residues. The V end was cut by 5 bases, the J end by 2 bases, with 5 bases between.

This clonotype has ten or more counts. The chain recombines TRBV28 with TRBJ2-3, with 11 bases aligning to TRBD2. V lost 5 bases to trimming and J lost 1 base; unmatched junction nucleotides: 5. CDR3 length: 16 amino acids. Germline CDR1 MDHEN, CDR2 SYDVKM. The CDR3 reads CASSMTGLAGTDTQYF. The CDR3 DNA reads as TGTGCCAGCAGTATGACGGGACTAGCGGGCACAGATACGCAGTATTTT. The full variable domain, completed using reference TRBV28 and TRBJ2-3, is DVKVTQSSRYLVKRTGEKVFLECVQDMDHENMFWYRQDPGLGLRLIYFSYDVKMKEKGDIPEGYSVSREKKERFSLILESASTNQTSMYLCASSMTGLAGTDTQYFGPGTRLTVL.

Comments on this clonotype: A read error may be the cause here, since a much bigger clone is one base away. The J gene is TRBJ2-7, the V gene TRBV6-6; perhaps TRBD2 as D (5 bases). CDR3 size: 12 residues. Per the germline V gene, CDR1 is MNHNY and CDR2 is SVGAGI (reference sequence). CDR3 sequence: CDTNGNSYEQYF. The CDR3 nucleotides read TGTGACACTAACGGGAACTCCTACGAGCAGTACTTC.

The rearrangement joins TRBV7-6 to TRBJ2-7; TRBD2 aligns across 8 bases. V shed 4 bases and J 5 bases; nucleotides not matched to a gene: 10. This CDR3 contains 15 residues. Germline V gene sequence: CDR1 SGHVS, CDR2 FNYEAQ. CDR3 sequence (DNA): TGTGCCAGCAGCTCGCGAGGTAGCGGGAAGGACGAGCAGTACTTC. It encodes CASSSRGSGKDEQYF.

This clonotype showed up just a few times. The CDR3 region is CASSSTGTDPNYGYTF. CDR3 in DNA: TGTGCCAGCAGCTCTACCGGGACAGATCCGAACTATGGCTACACCTTC. V usage is TRBV7-9 and J usage is TRBJ1-2; 7 nucleotides match TRBD1. The CDR3 runs 16 residues. J lost 2 bases, V lost 4 bases, and 10 bases had no gene match. Germline CDR1 SEHNR, CDR2 FQNEAQ (reference sequence).

This clonotype appeared a few times. This rearrangement joins TRBV5-4 to TRBJ2-3, with D unclear. The CDR3 consists of 15 residues. V was shortened by 4 bases and J by 5 bases, with 17 bases between the two germline ends. Germline CDR1 SGHNT, CDR2 YYREEE (reference sequence). CDR3 nucleotide sequence: TGTGCCAGCAGCCCCGCCCACCGGTCCGGAGATACGCAGTATTTT. As protein: CASSPAHRSGDTQYF.

The chain combines TRBV24-1 with TRBJ2-7; the D gene is possibly TRBD1 (5 bases). There are 15 residues in the CDR3. Trimming took off 0 bases at V and 2 bases at J, with 10 bases between the two ends. Germline assignment: CDR1 KGHDR and CDR2 SFDVKD. The CDR3 nucleotides are TGTGCCACCAGTGATTTGCGGGCAGGGACCTACGAGCAGTACTTC. As protein: CATSDLRAGTYEQYF.

The rearrangement joins TRBV11-2 to TRBJ2-7; D possibly corresponds to TRBD1 (6 bases). Germline CDR1 SGHAT, CDR2 FQNNGV. Trimming took 5 bases from V and 0 from J, leaving 11 bases between them. The CDR3 has 14 residues. CDR3 protein: CASSRRTDSYEQYF. CDR3 DNA: TGTGCCAGCAGCCGCCGGACAGACTCCTACGAGCAGTACTTC.

This clonotype occurred a few times. The gene calls are TRBV4-2 and TRBJ2-3; TRBD1 matches 7 bases. The CDR3 loop spans 18 amino acids. Germline trimming cut 1 base from V and 2 bases from J; bases unmatched to any gene: 12. Germline CDR1 is LGHNA and CDR2 is YNFKEQ. As DNA, the CDR3 is TGTGCCAGCAGCCAAGTTTGGAGTACAGGGGACACCACAGATACGCAGTATTTT. It specifies CASSQVWSTGDTTDTQYF.

In its sample, this clonotype was seen many times. This chain links TRBV27 with TRBJ2-4; 7 bases match TRBD1. Trimming cost V 4 bases and J 3 bases; bases outside gene matches: 6. This CDR3 contains 15 residues. Germline V CDR1 and CDR2: MNHEY, SMNVEV (reference sequence). The CDR3 bases are TGTGCCAGCAGTTCTATTAACAGGGGCAAAAACATTCAGTACTTC. Translated, it gives CASSSINRGKNIQYF.

This clonotype has only a few counts. V is TRBV27 and J is TRBJ1-5, with 9 positions matching TRBD1. The V gene's germline CDR1 is MNHEY and CDR2 SMNVEV (reference sequence). The CDR3 runs 16 residues. V lost 5 bases and J lost 4; bases outside the gene matches: 9. The CDR3, as DNA: TGTGCCAGCAGTCGCTCCGGGACAGGGAAGAATCAGCCCCAGCATTTT. This codes for CASSRSGTGKNQPQHF.

This clonotype was recorded many times. This sequence joins TRBV5-5 and TRBJ1-1; maybe TRBD1 (5 bases). Per the germline V gene, CDR1 is SGHKS and CDR2 is YYEKEE (reference sequence). CDR3 length equals 15 residues. Trimming took 1 base from V and 1 from J, leaving 11 bases between them. The CDR3 sequence is CASSLKGLENTEAFF. CDR3 DNA: TGTGCCAGCAGCTTGAAGGGACTAGAGAACACTGAAGCTTTCTTT.

In this sample, this clonotype turned up many times. The chain uses TRBV7-9 and TRBJ1-2, with D possibly TRBD1 on 6 matching bases. V lost 0 bases and J 8 bases, leaving 16 bases between the germline ends. CDR1 and CDR2 (germline): SEHNR, FQNEAQ (reference sequence). The CDR3 consists of 15 residues. CDR3 nucleotide sequence: TGTGCCAGCAGCTTAGCGGAGGGGGTTCCGAGCGGCTACACCTTC. This encodes CASSLAEGVPSGYTF.

This clonotype occurred many times. Relative to the germline gene, one junction end is altered; a read error may explain this. The V call is TRBV7-9, the J call TRBJ1-1; D is ambiguous. CDR3 length: 14 amino acids. In germline, CDR1 is SEHNR, CDR2 FQNEAQ (reference sequence). CDR3 DNA: TGTGCCAGCAGCTCTCCCCAGACCAACAGTGAAGCTTTCTTT. Protein sequence: CASSSPQTNSEAFF.

The J gene is TRBJ2-7, the V gene TRBV5-1; D possibly corresponds to TRBD1 (6 bases). The germline V gene has CDR1 SGHRS and CDR2 YFSETQ. CDR3 length: 14 residues. The germline V and J ends were trimmed by 4 bases and 5 bases, with 16 bases remaining between them. The CDR3 DNA reads as TGCGCCAGCAGCCCAACCGGGACAAACCACGAGCAGTACTTC. Protein: CASSPTGTNHEQYF.

Ten or more counts support this clonotype. The J gene is TRBJ2-2, the V gene TRBV7-9; D is perhaps TRBD1 (5 bases). V was clipped by 1 base and J by 6 bases, with 15 bases between them. The CDR3 covers 16 residues. CDR1 SEHNR and CDR2 FQNEAQ come from the germline V gene (reference sequence). In DNA, the CDR3 is TGTGCCAGCAGCTTAGAAGAAACCAGGGCGGCCGGGGAGCTGTTTTTT. Residues: CASSLEETRAAGELFF.

This clonotype occurred many times. V gene TRBV5-6 combines with J gene TRBJ1-1; a possible D gene is TRBD1 (6 bases). CDR3 size: 15 residues. The germline V and J ends were trimmed by 1 base and 1 base, with 11 bases remaining between them. From germline, CDR1 is SGHDT and CDR2 YYEEEE. The CDR3 loop is CASSLPGRGNTEAFF. The CDR3 nucleotides are TGTGCCAGCAGCTTGCCGGGCAGGGGGAACACTGAAGCTTTCTTT. Full variable domain (missing parts from reference TRBV5-6 and TRBJ1-1): DAGVTQSPTHLIKTRGQQVTLRCSPKSGHDTVSWYQQALGQGPQFIFQYYEEEERQRGNFPDRFSGHQFPNYSSELNVNALLLGDSALYLCASSLPGRGNTEAFFGQGTRLTVV.

For this clonotype: Since the CDR3 does not end with the conserved phenylalanine or tryptophan, this likely comes from a read error. No DNA is shown, since the ends of the CDR3 on it are uncertain; the CDR3 is the one TCRdb lists. This sequence joins TRBV7-2 and TRBJ2-7. CDR1 and CDR2 from the germline V gene are SGHTA and FQGNSA. The CDR3 length equals 13 residues, ends included. CDR3 sequence reads: CASSAECGHVKYL.

This clonotype came up many times. In DNA form, the CDR3 reads TGTGCCAGCAGCTTGATCTTTGGCTACACCTTC. Its protein product is CASSLIFGYTF. The chain couples TRBV7-9 to TRBJ1-2; D call uncertain. Trimming left V 3 bases short and J 7 bases short, with 6 bases between. Looked up from germline, CDR1 is SEHNR and CDR2 is FQNEAQ (reference sequence). The CDR3 spans 11 residues.